Each of the 26 T cell receptor beta chains below was sequenced from the same sample in a study of early T cells in non-severe SARS-CoV-2 infection. TCRdb itself ran the 5' RACE reads through MiXCR, one entry per CDR3 protein. The sample lists about 55,000 distinct CDR3 sequences; 9.5% to 15% were seen once. Sequencing used whole blood. These receptors all come from an adult who was a healthcare worker with PCR-confirmed SARS-CoV-2 infection or an uninfected control (not recorded which).

This clonotype was counted at least ten times. The V and J genes are TRBV12-3 or TRBV12-4 and TRBJ1-6; 8 bases are a match to TRBD1. The V gene end was trimmed by 4 bases and the J gene end by 6 bases; junction bases not matched to a gene: 5. The CDR3 totals 15 residues. The CDR3 sequence: CASSSGQGSNSPLHF. The DNA of the CDR3 is TGTGCCAGCAGTTCCGGACAGGGAAGTAATTCACCCCTCCACTTT.

The table lists this clonotype with many counts. This sequence joins TRBV12-3 or TRBV12-4 and TRBJ2-2; unclear D gene. The CDR3 is 14 residues long. Trimming stripped 5 bases from V and 0 bases from J, with 7 bases between. CDR3 amino acids: CASSPHSNTGELFF. CDR3 nucleotide sequence: TGTGCCAGCAGTCCCCACTCGAACACCGGGGAGCTGTTTTTT.

The genes are TRBV7-6 and TRBJ2-4, with TRBD1 matching over 8 bases. Unmatched junction bases numbered 10, after V lost 5 bases and J lost 10 bases. Looked up from germline, CDR1 is SGHVS and CDR2 is FNYEAQ. CDR3 length: 14 amino acids. The CDR3 is CASSPNQGASIQYF. The CDR3 DNA reads TGTGCCAGCAGCCCTAACCAGGGGGCATCGATTCAGTACTTC. Full variable domain (rest looked up from reference TRBV7-6 and TRBJ2-4): GAGVSQSPRYKVTKRGQDVALRCDPISGHVSLYWYRQALGQGPEFLTYFNYEAQQDKSGLPNDRFSAERPEGSISTLTIQRTEQRDSAMYRCASSPNQGASIQYFGAGTRLSVL.

Only a few counts were recorded for this clonotype. The chain joins TRBV12-3 or TRBV12-4 to TRBJ2-7; 9 nucleotides align to TRBD1. V gave up 5 bases and J gave up 7 bases; unmatched junction bases: 15. The CDR3 is 16 residues long. This CDR3 reads CASSITSGTGKQEQYF. The CDR3 DNA follows: TGTGCCAGCAGTATCACCTCCGGGACAGGGAAACAAGAGCAGTACTTC.

This clonotype came up many times. The chain combines TRBV6-1 with TRBJ2-2; D gene uncertain. The CDR3 sequence is 14 residues long. V gave up 1 base and J gave up 4 bases, with 7 bases separating them. The V gene's germline CDR1 is MNHNS and CDR2 SASEGT. DNA for the CDR3: TGTGCCAGCAGTGAAGGACTTTCCACCGGGGAGCTGTTTTTT. It encodes CASSEGLSTGELFF.

This chain connects TRBV20-1 to TRBJ1-1; D not resolved. V lost 6 bases and J lost 0, with 11 bases in between. CDR3 length: 13 amino acids. The germline V gene encodes CDR1 DFQATT and CDR2 SNEGSKA (reference sequence). The CDR3 DNA reads as TGCAGTGCCAGGAACAGCTTGAACACTGAAGCTTTCTTT. This encodes CSARNSLNTEAFF.

This clonotype was counted only a few times. The gene calls are TRBV29-1 and TRBJ2-2; D not certain. Germline V gene lookup returns CDR1 SQVTM and CDR2 ANQGSEA. The CDR3 sequence is 13 residues long. V gave up 4 bases and J gave up 0 bases, with 6 bases separating them. CDR3 sequence (DNA): TGCAGCGTTGGCCAGGCGAACACCGGGGAGCTGTTTTTT. Residues: CSVGQANTGELFF.

This clonotype was observed many times. The rearrangement links TRBV7-9 to TRBJ1-2; no reliable D call. This CDR3 comprises 13 residues. Trimming removed 1 base at V and 4 bases at J, with 7 bases between. Germline CDR1 is SEHNR and CDR2 is FQNEAQ (reference sequence). CDR3 DNA: TGTGCCAGCAGCTTAGGAGGGATCTATGGCTACACCTTC. This translates into CASSLGGIYGYTF.

The rearrangement joins TRBV11-2 to TRBJ1-1; TRBD1 aligns across 7 bases. Germline CDR1 reads SGHAT; CDR2 reads FQNNGV. The V segment lost 5 bases and the J segment 3 bases; nucleotides outside the gene matches: 6. The CDR3 loop spans 14 amino acids. The CDR3 DNA reads as TGTGCCAGCAGCCCCGCGACAGGGCACACTGAAGCTTTCTTT. The encoded protein is CASSPATGHTEAFF.

Many counts were recorded for this clonotype. The chain carries TRBV2 and TRBJ2-1; D tentatively reads TRBD1 or TRBD2 (5 bases each). V lost 8 bases to trimming and J lost 2 bases, with 16 bases between them. Per germline, CDR1 SNHLY and CDR2 FYNNEI. CDR3 size: 15 residues. Here the CDR3 reads CASHSGTLTYNEQFF. Written as DNA, the CDR3 is TGTGCCAGCCATTCCGGGACCTTGACCTACAATGAGCAGTTCTTC.

Many counts were recorded for this clonotype. The rearrangement links TRBV11-2 to TRBJ1-2; D unclear. The germline CDR1 and CDR2 sequences are SGHAT and FQNNGV. V was cut by 5 bases and J by 7 bases, with 14 bases left in between. There are 13 residues in the CDR3. CDR3 bases: TGTGCCAGCAGCCCAAGGGCACTATCTGGCTACACCTTC. Translated: CASSPRALSGYTF.

This clonotype was seen only a few times. The chain carries TRBV18 and TRBJ1-1; no clear D gene. Trimming stripped 1 base from V and 4 bases from J, with 7 bases between. In germline, CDR1 is KGHSH, CDR2 LQKENI. The CDR3 extends over 13 amino acids. The CDR3 loop reads CASSPLSATEAFF. CDR3 bases: TGTGCCAGCTCACCACTCTCCGCCACTGAAGCTTTCTTT.

The CDR3: CSAWGQSPPLYGYTF. CDR3 DNA: TGCAGTGCTTGGGGACAGTCCCCCCCACTCTATGGCTACACCTTC. V and J are TRBV20-1 and TRBJ1-2; 7 bases agree with TRBD1. The CDR3 is made up of 15 amino acids. Unmatched junction bases numbered 13, after V lost 5 bases and J lost 4 bases. The germline V gene has CDR1 DFQATT and CDR2 SNEGSKA (reference sequence).

This chain joins TRBV10-1 and TRBJ2-3; 8 nucleotides agree with TRBD2. V shed 4 bases, J shed 3 bases, and the junction held 6 bases outside the gene matches. The CDR3 runs to 15 residues. Germline lookup yields CDR1 WNHNN and CDR2 SYGVQD (reference sequence). CDR3: CASSGSGVGTDTQYF. In DNA form, the CDR3 reads TGCGCCAGCAGTGGTAGCGGGGTTGGGACAGATACGCAGTATTTT.

There are many counts of this clonotype. The V gene is TRBV5-5, the J gene TRBJ1-2; D call uncertain. Germline lookup yields CDR1 SGHKS and CDR2 YYEKEE (reference sequence). The CDR3 extends over 13 amino acids. V lost 2 bases to trimming and J lost 1 base, with 6 bases between them. In DNA form, the CDR3 reads TGTGCCAGCAGCTTCGGCAGTAACTATGGCTACACCTTC. Translated: CASSFGSNYGYTF.

This clonotype was recorded many times. The genes are TRBV3-1 and TRBJ1-5; D remains ambiguous. Germline V CDR1 and CDR2: LGHDT, YNNKEL (reference sequence). The V gene lost 0 bases and the J gene lost 6 bases, with 6 bases spanning the gap. The CDR3 is made up of 13 amino acids. The CDR3: CASSQEVSQPQHF. The CDR3 DNA is TGTGCCAGCAGCCAAGAGGTGAGTCAGCCCCAGCATTTT.

A word on this clonotype: This may come from a read error, since a much larger clone is one base off. The chain is built from TRBV5-1 and TRBJ2-3, with 7 bases aligning to TRBD1. The CDR3 consists of 17 residues. Germline assignment: CDR1 SGHRS and CDR2 YFSETQ. Germline trimming cut 6 bases from V and 0 bases from J; bases unmatched to any gene: 13. CDR3 sequence (DNA): TGCGCCAGCACCCCGGGACAGTCTACTTCTAGCACAGATACGCAGTATTTT. Its protein is CASTPGQSTSSTDTQYF.

By share of the sample, this clonotype is medium-sized. The chain combines TRBV11-2 with TRBJ1-2; D is undetermined. Trimming cost V 5 bases and J 4 bases, with 11 bases left between them. Germline V CDR1 and CDR2: SGHAT, FQNNGV. The CDR3 runs 13 residues. The CDR3 DNA reads TGTGCCAGCAGCGACACGAAGCTCTATGGCTACACCTTC. It specifies CASSDTKLYGYTF.

The chain recombines TRBV15 with TRBJ1-3; no reliable D call. Germline V gene lookup returns CDR1 LNHNV and CDR2 YYDKDF (reference sequence). Trimming took off 3 bases at V and 0 bases at J, with 9 bases between the two ends. The CDR3 consists of 15 residues. For the CDR3, the DNA is TGTGCCACCAGCAGGGGAGGAAGCTCTGGAAACACCATATATTTT. Its protein is CATSRGGSSGNTIYF.

At least ten counts were recorded for this clonotype. The chain links TRBV7-8 to TRBJ1-2; D unclear. V lost 2 bases to trimming and J lost 4 bases, with 5 bases between them. The CDR3 contains 12 residues. CDR1 and CDR2 (germline): SGHVS, FQNEAQ. The CDR3 DNA reads as TGTGCCAGCAGCTTAATAGGCTATGGCTACACCTTC. This codes for CASSLIGYGYTF.

This chain connects TRBV9 to TRBJ2-1, with TRBD1 matching 8 bases. After removal of 2 bases from V and 2 bases from J, the junction contained 3 bases not matched to a gene. CDR1 and CDR2 from the germline V gene are SGDLS and YYNGEE. This CDR3 is built from 15 residues. The CDR3 loop reads CASSVRTGTYNEQFF. The CDR3 DNA reads as TGTGCCAGCAGCGTCCGGACAGGGACCTACAATGAGCAGTTCTTC.

V usage is TRBV11-1 and J usage is TRBJ1-5; D call uncertain. V lost 2 bases and J lost 0, with 17 bases in between. The CDR3 has 18 residues. The germline V gene encodes CDR1 SGHAT and CDR2 FQDESV (reference sequence). The CDR3 sequence is CASSLHPGRGNSNQPQHF. The CDR3 DNA is TGTGCCAGCAGCTTACATCCCGGCCGGGGAAATAGCAATCAGCCCCAGCATTTT.

This clonotype was seen a handful of times. The V and J genes are TRBV20-1 and TRBJ2-6; TRBD1 agrees at 9 bases. The CDR3 sequence is 16 residues long. The germline gives CDR1 DFQATT, CDR2 SNEGSKA (reference sequence). The V gene end was trimmed by 5 bases and the J gene end by 1 base; junction bases not matched to a gene: 6. The CDR3 DNA follows: TGCAGTGCTCCCCGGGACAGGGTGTCTGGGGCCAACGTCCTGACTTTC. This sequence encodes CSAPRDRVSGANVLTF.

This chain connects TRBV5-1 to TRBJ2-6, with 7 positions matching TRBD1. The V gene's germline CDR1 is SGHRS and CDR2 YFSETQ. The CDR3 length is 15 residues. J was trimmed by 1 base and V by 4 bases; bases with no gene match: 2. CDR3 protein: CASSPGGSGANVLTF. CDR3 DNA sequence: TGCGCCAGCAGCCCAGGGGGTTCTGGGGCCAACGTCCTGACTTTC.

This clonotype occurred a few times. The chain couples TRBV7-6 to TRBJ2-2, with 7 bases aligning to TRBD2. This CDR3 spans 17 amino acids. The germline V gene encodes CDR1 SGHVS and CDR2 FNYEAQ. The trim removed 0 bases at V and 0 bases at J, leaving 4 bases unmatched. In DNA, the CDR3 is TGTGCCAGCAGCTTAGCTCCGCTAGCGGCGAACACCGGGGAGCTGTTTTTT. The encoded protein is CASSLAPLAANTGELFF. The variable domain in full, with the rest retrieved from reference TRBV7-6 and TRBJ2-2, is GAGVSQSPRYKVTKRGQDVALRCDPISGHVSLYWYRQALGQGPEFLTYFNYEAQQDKSGLPNDRFSAERPEGSISTLTIQRTEQRDSAMYRCASSLAPLAANTGELFFGEGSRLTVL.

The chain employs TRBV18 and TRBJ1-1; a weak D match, TRBD1 (5 bases). The CDR3 spans 13 residues. The germline V gene encodes CDR1 KGHSH and CDR2 LQKENI. V lost 6 bases, J lost 0 bases, and 8 bases lay in between. CDR3 sequence reads: CASSPGLNTEAFF. CDR3 sequence (DNA): TGTGCCAGCTCCCCAGGGTTGAACACTGAAGCTTTCTTT.